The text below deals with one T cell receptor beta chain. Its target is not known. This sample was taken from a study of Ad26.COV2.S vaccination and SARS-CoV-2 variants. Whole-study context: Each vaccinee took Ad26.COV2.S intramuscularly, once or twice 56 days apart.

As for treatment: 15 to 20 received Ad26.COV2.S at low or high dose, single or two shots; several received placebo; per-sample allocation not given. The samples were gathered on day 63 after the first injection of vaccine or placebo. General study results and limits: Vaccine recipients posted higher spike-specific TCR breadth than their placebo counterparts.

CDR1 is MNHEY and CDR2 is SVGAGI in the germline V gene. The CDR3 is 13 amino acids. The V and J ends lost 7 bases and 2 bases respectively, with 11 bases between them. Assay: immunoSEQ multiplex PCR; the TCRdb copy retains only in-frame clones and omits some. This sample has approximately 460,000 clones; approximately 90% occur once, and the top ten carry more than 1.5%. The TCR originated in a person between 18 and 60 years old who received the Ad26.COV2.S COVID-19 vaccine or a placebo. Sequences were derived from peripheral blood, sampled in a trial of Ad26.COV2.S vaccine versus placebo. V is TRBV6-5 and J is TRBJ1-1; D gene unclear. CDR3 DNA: TGTGCCAGCACGGCAGCCTCAAACACTGAAGCTTTCTTT. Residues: CASTAASNTEAFF.